This TCR beta chain was sequenced during a study of tumour-infiltrating T cells in Burkitt lymphoma. Study-level background: Patients covered every epidemiological subtype of Burkitt lymphoma. Survival, overall and progression-free, tracked with productive clonality.

The method was immunoSEQ multiplex PCR; TCRdb's version includes in-frame clones alone and lacks a portion of them. Altogether 45,000 to 60,000 clones are present, about a third being singletons, with the ten largest covering 2.9%. The study's findings and limits: Several public clonotypes recurred in numerous Burkitt lymphoma patients.

Trimming pared 5 bases from V and 8 bases from J, leaving 13 bases between. This CDR3 comprises 14 residues. The germline gives CDR1 MNHNS, CDR2 SASEGT. The sample holds a few counts of this clone. The antigen is unknown. V is TRBV6-1 and J is TRBJ1-6; D may be TRBD1 (6 bases). The sequenced sample consisted of tumor tissue. The clonotype comes from a human donor with Burkitt lymphoma. Here the CDR3 DNA reads TGTGCCAGCAGTAATACAGGGAAGGATTCACCCCTCCACTTT. Translated, it gives CASSNTGKDSPLHF.